The TCR beta chain under discussion was sequenced for a study of cytomegalovirus exposure and HLA in healthy donors. Study-wide results and caveats: It was reported that the classifier diagnosed cytomegalovirus status with high specificity and sensitivity in both the original and validation cohorts. In vitro work confirmed that a few CMV-associated chains recognize CMV antigens. Later, an analysis found that TCR clusters from the first cohort tended to co-occur in the approximately 130 validation repertoires.

For this clone: Its antigen remains unknown.

TCRdb keeps only in-frame clones here, not all; method: immunoSEQ multiplex PCR. The sample lists approximately 200,000 clones, about nine tenths occurring once. The CDR3 length is 12 residues. Deletions cut 1 base from V and 8 bases from J, with 7 bases between. Germline lookup yields CDR1 SGHNT and CDR2 YYREEE (reference sequence). J is TRBJ2-1 and V is TRBV5-4; weak D call: TRBD2 (5 bases). This TCR derives from a woman younger than 35 in good health and CMV-seronegative. The sequenced material came from PBMCs. The CDR3 bases are TGTGCCAGCAGCTTGTTGGGAGATGAGCAGTTCTTC. Protein: CASSLLGDEQFF.